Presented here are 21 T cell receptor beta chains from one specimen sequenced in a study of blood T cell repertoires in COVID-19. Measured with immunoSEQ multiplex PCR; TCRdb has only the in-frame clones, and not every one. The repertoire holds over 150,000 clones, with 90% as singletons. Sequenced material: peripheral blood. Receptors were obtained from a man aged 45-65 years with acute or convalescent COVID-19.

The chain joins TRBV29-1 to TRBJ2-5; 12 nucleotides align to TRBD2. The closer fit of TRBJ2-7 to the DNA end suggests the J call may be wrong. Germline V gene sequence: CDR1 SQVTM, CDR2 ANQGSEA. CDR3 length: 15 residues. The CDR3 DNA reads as TGCAGCGCTATGACTAGCGGGAGCGTAGAGAACGAGCAGTACTTC. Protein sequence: CSAMTSGSVENEQYF.

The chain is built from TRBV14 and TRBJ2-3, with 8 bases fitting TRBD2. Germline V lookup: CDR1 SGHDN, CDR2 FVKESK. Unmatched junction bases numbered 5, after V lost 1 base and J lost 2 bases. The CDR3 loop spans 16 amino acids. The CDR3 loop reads CASSQGTSSFTDTQYF. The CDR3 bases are TGTGCCAGCAGCCAAGGGACTAGCAGTTTCACAGATACGCAGTATTTT.

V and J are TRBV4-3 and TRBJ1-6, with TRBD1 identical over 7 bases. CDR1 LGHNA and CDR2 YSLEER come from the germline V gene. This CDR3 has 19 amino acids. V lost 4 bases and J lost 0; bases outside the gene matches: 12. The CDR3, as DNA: TGCGCCAGCAGCCTACAAATGACAGGGTCGAGCTCCTATAATTCACCCCTCCACTTT. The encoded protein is CASSLQMTGSSSYNSPLHF.

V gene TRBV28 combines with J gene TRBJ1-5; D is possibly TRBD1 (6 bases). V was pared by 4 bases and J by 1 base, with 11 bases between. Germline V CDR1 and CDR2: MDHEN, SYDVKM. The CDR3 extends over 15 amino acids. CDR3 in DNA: TGTGCCAGCAGTTCCTACAGGGTAAGCAATCAGCCCCAGCATTTT. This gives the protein CASSSYRVSNQPQHF.

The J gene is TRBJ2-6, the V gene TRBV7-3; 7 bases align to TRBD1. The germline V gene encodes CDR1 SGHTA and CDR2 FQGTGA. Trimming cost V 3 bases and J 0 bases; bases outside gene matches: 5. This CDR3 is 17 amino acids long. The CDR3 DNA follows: TGTGCCAGCAGCTTTACAGGGGCCCCCTCTGGGGCCAACGTCCTGACTTTC. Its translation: CASSFTGAPSGANVLTF.

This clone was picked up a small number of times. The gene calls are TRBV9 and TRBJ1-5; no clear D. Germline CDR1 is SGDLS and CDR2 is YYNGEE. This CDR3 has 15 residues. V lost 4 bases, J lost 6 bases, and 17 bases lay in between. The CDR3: CASSQDPGGGQPQHF. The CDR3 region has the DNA TGTGCCAGCAGCCAGGATCCGGGAGGAGGTCAGCCCCAGCATTTT. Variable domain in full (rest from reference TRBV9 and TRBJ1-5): DSGVTQTPKHLITATGQRVTLRCSPRSGDLSVYWYQQSLDQGLQFLIQYYNGEERAKGNILERFSAQQFPDLHSELNLSSLELGDSALYFCASSQDPGGGQPQHFGDGTRLSIL.

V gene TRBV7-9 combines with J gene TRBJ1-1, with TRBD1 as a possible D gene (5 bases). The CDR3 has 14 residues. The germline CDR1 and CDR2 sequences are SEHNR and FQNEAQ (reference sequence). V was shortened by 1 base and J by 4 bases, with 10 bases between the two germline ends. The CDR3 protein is CASSLEGKGTEAFF. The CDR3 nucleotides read TGTGCCAGCAGCTTAGAGGGGAAAGGCACTGAAGCTTTCTTT.

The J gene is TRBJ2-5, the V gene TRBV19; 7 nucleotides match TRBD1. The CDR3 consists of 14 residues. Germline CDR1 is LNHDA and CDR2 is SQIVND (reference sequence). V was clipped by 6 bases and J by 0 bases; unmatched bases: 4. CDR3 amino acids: CASSAGQDQETQYF. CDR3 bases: TGTGCCAGTAGCGCAGGACAGGACCAAGAGACCCAGTACTTC.

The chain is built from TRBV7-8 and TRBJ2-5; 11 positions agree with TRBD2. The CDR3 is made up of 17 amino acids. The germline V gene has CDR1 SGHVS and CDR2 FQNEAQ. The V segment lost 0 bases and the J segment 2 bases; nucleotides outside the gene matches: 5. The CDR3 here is CASSLALGTSGQETQYF. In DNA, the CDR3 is TGTGCCAGCAGCTTAGCGCTGGGGACTAGCGGTCAAGAGACCCAGTACTTC. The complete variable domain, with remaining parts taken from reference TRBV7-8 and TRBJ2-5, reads GAGVSQSPRYKVAKRGQDVALRCDPISGHVSLFWYQQALGQGPEFLTYFQNEAQLDKSGLPSDRFFAERPEGSVSTLKIQRTQQEDSAVYLCASSLALGTSGQETQYFGPGTRLLVL.

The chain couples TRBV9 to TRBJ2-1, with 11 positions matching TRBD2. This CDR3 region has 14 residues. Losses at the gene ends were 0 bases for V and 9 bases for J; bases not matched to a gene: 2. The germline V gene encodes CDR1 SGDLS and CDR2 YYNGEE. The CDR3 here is CASSVDGTSGEQFF. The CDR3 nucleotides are TGTGCCAGCAGCGTAGACGGGACTAGCGGTGAGCAGTTCTTC.

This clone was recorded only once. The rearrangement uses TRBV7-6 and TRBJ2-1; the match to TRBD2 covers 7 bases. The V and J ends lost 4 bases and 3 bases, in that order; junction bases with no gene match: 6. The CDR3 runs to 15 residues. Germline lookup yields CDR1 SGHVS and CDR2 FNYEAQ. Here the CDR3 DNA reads TGTGCCAGCAGCTCTACGGGACTATACTACAATGAGCAGTTCTTC. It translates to CASSSTGLYYNEQFF.

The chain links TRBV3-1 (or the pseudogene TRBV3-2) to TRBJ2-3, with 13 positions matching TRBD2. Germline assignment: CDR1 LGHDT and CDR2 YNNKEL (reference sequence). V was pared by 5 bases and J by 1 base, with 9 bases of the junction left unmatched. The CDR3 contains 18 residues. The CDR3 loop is CASSGLAGELGRTDTQYF. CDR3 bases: TGTGCCAGCAGCGGACTAGCGGGAGAGTTGGGACGCACAGATACGCAGTATTTT.

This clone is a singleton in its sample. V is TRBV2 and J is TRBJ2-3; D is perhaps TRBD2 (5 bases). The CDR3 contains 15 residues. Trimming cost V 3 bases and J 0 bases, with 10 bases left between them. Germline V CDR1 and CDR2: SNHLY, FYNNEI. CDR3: CASSEAGGSTDTQYF. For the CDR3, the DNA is TGTGCCAGCAGTGAGGCGGGTGGTAGCACAGATACGCAGTATTTT.

CDR3 DNA sequence: TGTGCCAGCAAGATATCCGCGGATAGCAATCAGCCCCAGCATTTT. Protein product: CASKISADSNQPQHF. The chain uses TRBV6-5 and TRBJ1-5; no reliable D call. V lost 7 bases and J lost 0, with 13 bases in between. The germline V gene encodes CDR1 MNHEY and CDR2 SVGAGI. This CDR3 region has 15 residues.

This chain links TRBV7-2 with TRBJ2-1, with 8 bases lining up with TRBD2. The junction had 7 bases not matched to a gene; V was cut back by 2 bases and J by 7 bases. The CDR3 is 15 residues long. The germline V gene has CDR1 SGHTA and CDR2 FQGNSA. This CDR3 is CASSLFPGGRNEQFF. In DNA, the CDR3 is TGTGCCAGCAGCTTATTTCCGGGGGGGCGAAATGAGCAGTTCTTC.

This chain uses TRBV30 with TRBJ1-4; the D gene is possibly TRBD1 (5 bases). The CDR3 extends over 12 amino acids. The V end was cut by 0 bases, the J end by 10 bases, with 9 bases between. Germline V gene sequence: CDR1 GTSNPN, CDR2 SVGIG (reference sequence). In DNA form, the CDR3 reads TGTGCCTGGAGTGTAAGCGGGACAAAACTGTTTTTT. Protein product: CAWSVSGTKLFF.

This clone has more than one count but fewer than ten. The CDR3 loop is CASSQGSGNTGELFF. The CDR3 DNA reads as TGTGCCAGCAGCCAAGGGAGCGGGAACACCGGGGAGCTGTTTTTT. This chain joins TRBV3-1 (or the pseudogene TRBV3-2) and TRBJ2-2; D perhaps matches TRBD2 (5 bases). This CDR3 region has 15 residues. Trimming shortened V by 1 base and J by 1 base, and 7 bases separated the two germline ends. CDR1 LGHDT and CDR2 YNNKEL come from the germline V gene (reference sequence).

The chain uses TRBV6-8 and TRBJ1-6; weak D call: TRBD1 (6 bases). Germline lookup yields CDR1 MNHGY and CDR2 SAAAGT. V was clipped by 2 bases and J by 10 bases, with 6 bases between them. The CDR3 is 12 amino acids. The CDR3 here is CASSYDRSPLHF. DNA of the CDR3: TGTGCCAGCAGTTACGACAGGTCACCCCTCCACTTT.

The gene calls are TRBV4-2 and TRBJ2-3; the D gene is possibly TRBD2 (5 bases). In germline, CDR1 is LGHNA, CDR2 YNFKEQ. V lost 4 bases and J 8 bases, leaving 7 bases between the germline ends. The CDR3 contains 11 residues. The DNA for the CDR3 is TGTGCCAGCAGCCCCGGAGGTACGCAGTATTTT. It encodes CASSPGGTQYF.

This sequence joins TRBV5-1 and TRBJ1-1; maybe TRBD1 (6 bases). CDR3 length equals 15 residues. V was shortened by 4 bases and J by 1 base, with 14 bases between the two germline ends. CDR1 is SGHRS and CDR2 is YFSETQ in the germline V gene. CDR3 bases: TGCGCCAGCAGCACGACCACGGACAGGAACACTGAAGCTTTCTTT. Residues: CASSTTTDRNTEAFF.

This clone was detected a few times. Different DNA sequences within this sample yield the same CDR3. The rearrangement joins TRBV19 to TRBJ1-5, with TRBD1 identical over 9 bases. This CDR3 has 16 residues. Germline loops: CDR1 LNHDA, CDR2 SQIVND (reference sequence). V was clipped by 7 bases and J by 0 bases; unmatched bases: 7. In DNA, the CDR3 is TGTGCCAGTACGGACAGGGGAGGGTATAGCAATCAGCCCCAGCATTTT. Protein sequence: CASTDRGGYSNQPQHF. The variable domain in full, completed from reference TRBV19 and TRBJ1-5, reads DGGITQSPKYLFRKEGQNVTLSCEQNLNHDAMYWYRQDPGQGLRLIYYSQIVNDFQKGDIAEGYSVSREKKESFPLTVTSAQKNPTAFYLCASTDRGGYSNQPQHFGDGTRLSIL.